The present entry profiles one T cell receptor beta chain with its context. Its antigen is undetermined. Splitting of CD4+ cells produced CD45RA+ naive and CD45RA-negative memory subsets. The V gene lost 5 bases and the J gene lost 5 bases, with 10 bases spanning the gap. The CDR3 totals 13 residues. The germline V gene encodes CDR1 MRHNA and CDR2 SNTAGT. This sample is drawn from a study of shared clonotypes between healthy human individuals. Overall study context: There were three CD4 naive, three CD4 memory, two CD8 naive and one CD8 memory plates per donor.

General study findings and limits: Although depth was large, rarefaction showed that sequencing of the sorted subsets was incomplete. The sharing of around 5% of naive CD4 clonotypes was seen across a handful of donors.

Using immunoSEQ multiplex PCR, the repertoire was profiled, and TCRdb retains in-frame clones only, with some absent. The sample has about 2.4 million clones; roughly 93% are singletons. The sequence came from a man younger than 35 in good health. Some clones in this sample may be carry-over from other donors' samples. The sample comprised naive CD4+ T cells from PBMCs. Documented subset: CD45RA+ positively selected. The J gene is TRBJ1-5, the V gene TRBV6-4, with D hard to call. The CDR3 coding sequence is TGTGCCAGCAGTCGGTCCTTAGATCAGCCCCAGCATTTT. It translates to CASSRSLDQPQHF.